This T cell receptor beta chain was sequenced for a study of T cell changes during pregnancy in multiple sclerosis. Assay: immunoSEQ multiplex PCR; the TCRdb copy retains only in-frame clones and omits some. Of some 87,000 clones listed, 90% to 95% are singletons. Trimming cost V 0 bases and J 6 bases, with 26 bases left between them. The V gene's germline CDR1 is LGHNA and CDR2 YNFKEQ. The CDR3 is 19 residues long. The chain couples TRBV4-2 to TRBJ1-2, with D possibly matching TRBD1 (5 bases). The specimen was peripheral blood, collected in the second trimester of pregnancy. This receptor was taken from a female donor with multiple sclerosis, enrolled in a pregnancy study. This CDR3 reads CASSQEGSIIMTDANGYTF. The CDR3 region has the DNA TGTGCCAGCAGCCAAGAGGGTTCCATTATTATGACAGACGCTAATGGCTACACCTTC.